The subject of this entry is one T cell receptor beta chain. The sample is drawn from a study of T cell clonotyping in hematopoietic cell transplantation. Deletions cut 2 bases from V and 0 bases from J, with 19 bases between. CDR1 and CDR2 (germline): SNHLY, FYNNEI. This CDR3 is 19 amino acids long. Repertoires were generated with immunoSEQ multiplex PCR, while TCRdb's copy carries only in-frame clones and drops some. The table has 13,000 or so clones, approximately 97% seen once. The receptor was derived from a female patient aged 50-59 years who had an allogeneic stem cell transplant from an unrelated donor, so T cells may come from the graft donor. Some clones in this sample may be carry-over from other donors' samples. Here the sequenced sample was peripheral blood mononuclear cells, taken 30 days after allogeneic stem cell transplant. J is TRBJ1-4 and V is TRBV2; D not resolved. This chain's CDR3 is CASSERPPVGVATNEKLFF. The DNA of the CDR3 is TGTGCCAGCAGTGAAAGACCCCCGGTGGGAGTTGCAACTAATGAAAAACTGTTTTTT.